One sample yielded the 29 T cell receptor beta chains listed below, sequenced in a study of blood T cell repertoires in COVID-19. Only in-frame clones appear in the TCRdb table, and some are missing; sequencing was by immunoSEQ multiplex PCR. The table has around 260,000 clones, around 85% seen once. What was sequenced was PBMCs or T cells enriched from blood (not recorded which). The receptors were sampled from a woman aged 25 to 39 who had recovered from COVID-19.

V gene TRBV27 combines with J gene TRBJ2-6; tentative D call: TRBD2 (5 bases). The CDR3 spans 18 residues. Trimming removed 8 bases at V and 0 bases at J, with 20 bases between. Germline CDR1 and CDR2: MNHEY and SMNVEV (reference sequence). CDR3 sequence (DNA): TGTGCCAGCGCGGGCGAGCCACCTAACTTCTCTGGGGCCAACGTCCTGACTTTC. Its translation is CASAGEPPNFSGANVLTF.

This clone was seen once. The rearrangement links TRBV7-3 to TRBJ2-7; a possible D gene is TRBD2 (6 bases). Germline CDR1 SGHTA, CDR2 FQGTGA. With 5 bases removed from V and 2 bases from J, the gap between germline ends came to 13 bases. The CDR3 runs to 14 residues. This chain's CDR3 is CASSTMGGTYEQYF. CDR3 nucleotide sequence: TGTGCCAGCAGCACCATGGGGGGAACCTACGAGCAGTACTTC. The full variable domain, its missing parts supplied by reference TRBV7-3 and TRBJ2-7, is GAGVSQTPSNKVTEKGKYVELRCDPISGHTALYWYRQSLGQGPEFLIYFQGTGAADDSGLPNDRFFAVRPEGSVSTLKIQRTERGDSAVYLCASSTMGGTYEQYFGPGTRLTVT.

The chain has TRBV5-1 and TRBJ2-7; possibly TRBD2 for D (6 bases). Germline lookup yields CDR1 SGHRS and CDR2 YFSETQ. V was trimmed by 4 bases and J by 5 bases, leaving 19 bases between them. The CDR3 loop spans 15 amino acids. CDR3 sequence: CASSRITTGVDEQYF. The CDR3, as DNA: TGCGCCAGCAGCCGGATTACAACGGGAGTTGACGAGCAGTACTTC.

CDR3 nucleotides: TGTGCCAGCAGCTTAGTGGCCTCGAACACCGGGGAGCTGTTTTTT. Translation: CASSLVASNTGELFF. The chain uses TRBV7-2 and TRBJ2-2; no definite D call. The V end lost 1 base, the J end lost 0 bases, and 6 bases lay between the germline ends. The CDR3 consists of 15 residues. From germline, CDR1 is SGHTA and CDR2 FQGNSA. Looking up the rest from reference TRBV7-2 and TRBJ2-2 gives the full variable domain: GAGVSQSPSNKVTEKGKDVELRCDPISGHTALYWYRQSLGQGLEFLIYFQGNSAPDKSGLPSDRFSAERTGGSVSTLTIQRTQQEDSAVYLCASSLVASNTGELFFGEGSRLTVL.

J is TRBJ2-1 and V is TRBV10-3; 12 bases line up with TRBD2. Unmatched junction bases numbered 12, after V lost 4 bases and J lost 5 bases. In germline, CDR1 is ENHRY, CDR2 SYGVKD. The CDR3 has 18 residues. The CDR3 spells CAISGTLRTSGDDNEQFF. CDR3 nucleotide sequence: TGTGCCATCAGTGGGACCCTAAGGACTAGCGGGGACGACAATGAGCAGTTCTTC.

This chain links TRBV24-1 with TRBJ1-2; 7 bases map to TRBD1. Germline V gives CDR1 KGHDR, CDR2 SFDVKD. Trimming at V came to 5 bases and at J to 4 bases, leaving 12 bases not matched to a gene. The CDR3 is 16 amino acids. The CDR3 here is CATSGRGTENLYGYTF. CDR3 DNA: TGTGCCACCAGTGGACGCGGGACAGAAAATCTCTATGGCTACACCTTC.

The chain is built from TRBV28 and TRBJ1-3; D unresolved. The CDR3 consists of 16 residues. V was clipped by 3 bases and J by 4 bases, with 16 bases between them. Germline values: CDR1 MDHEN, CDR2 SYDVKM. The CDR3 reads CASSLVVRGTGNTIYF. The CDR3 coding sequence is TGTGCCAGCAGTTTGGTCGTGCGGGGAACGGGAAACACCATATATTTT.

The chain couples TRBV7-6 to TRBJ1-5; tentatively, D is TRBD1 (5 bases). V was cut by 5 bases and J by 3 bases, with 8 bases left in between. The CDR3 length is 13 residues. Germline CDR1 is SGHVS and CDR2 is FNYEAQ. CDR3 amino acids: CASSGRVNQPQHF. The CDR3 DNA reads as TGTGCCAGCAGCGGCAGGGTCAATCAGCCCCAGCATTTT.

The V gene is TRBV11-2, the J gene TRBJ2-7; 9 bases are a match to TRBD1. V shed 6 bases and J 4 bases; nucleotides not matched to a gene: 13. Germline values: CDR1 SGHAT, CDR2 FQNNGV. This CDR3 is built from 16 residues. In DNA, the CDR3 is TGTGCCAGCAGAAGCGGACAGGGGCGTTATAGGTACGAGCAGTACTTC. Amino acid sequence: CASRSGQGRYRYEQYF.

This chain connects TRBV2 to TRBJ1-5, with D unclear. The CDR3 consists of 14 residues. The V gene's germline CDR1 is SNHLY and CDR2 FYNNEI. V dropped 3 bases and J dropped 3 bases, with 9 bases sitting between them. CDR3 in amino acids: CASSDWADNQPQHF. The CDR3 DNA follows: TGTGCCAGCAGTGATTGGGCCGACAATCAGCCCCAGCATTTT.

The chain has TRBV7-6 and TRBJ1-2, with 9 positions matching TRBD1. CDR3 length: 14 amino acids. V shed 1 base, J shed 8 bases, and the junction held 5 bases outside the gene matches. Germline V lookup: CDR1 SGHVS, CDR2 FNYEAQ. The CDR3 DNA follows: TGTGCCAGCAGCTTAGGGGGACAGGGCTGGGGCTACACCTTC. Translation: CASSLGGQGWGYTF.

The genes are TRBV5-1 and TRBJ2-3, with D possibly matching TRBD2 (6 bases). CDR3 length: 16 residues. CDR1 is SGHRS, CDR2 YFSETQ, per germline. V gave up 4 bases and J gave up 3 bases, with 18 bases separating them. This CDR3 reads CASSPPPGRMTDTQYF. In DNA, the CDR3 is TGCGCCAGCAGCCCCCCCCCAGGGAGGATGACAGATACGCAGTATTTT. Full variable domain (outside the CDR3, taken from reference TRBV5-1 and TRBJ2-3): KAGVTQTPRYLIKTRGQQVTLSCSPISGHRSVSWYQQTPGQGLQFLFEYFSETQRNKGNFPGRFSGRQFSNSRSEMNVSTLELGDSALYLCASSPPPGRMTDTQYFGPGTRLTVL.

The gene calls are TRBV11-2 and TRBJ1-2; weak D call: TRBD1 (6 bases). There are 15 residues in the CDR3. Germline CDR1 and CDR2: SGHAT and FQNNGV. Between the trimmed V and J ends, which lost 4 bases and 6 bases, there was a span of 18 bases. The CDR3 sequence: CASSSYRGQQNGYTF. The CDR3 region has the DNA TGTGCCAGCAGCTCATACAGAGGACAGCAAAATGGCTACACCTTC.

The chain has TRBV5-1 and TRBJ2-5; 12 positions agree with TRBD2. Per the germline V gene, CDR1 is SGHRS and CDR2 is YFSETQ. V lost 2 bases to trimming and J lost 5 bases; unmatched junction nucleotides: 7. CDR3 size: 16 residues. The CDR3 here is CASSFLAGGSAETQYF. CDR3 coding DNA: TGCGCCAGCAGCTTTCTAGCGGGAGGGTCGGCGGAGACCCAGTACTTC.

The V call is TRBV6-5, the J call TRBJ2-7, with 13 bases matching TRBD2. The CDR3 runs to 14 residues. The germline gives CDR1 MNHEY, CDR2 SVGAGI. The trim removed 6 bases at V and 5 bases at J, leaving 4 bases unmatched. CDR3 nucleotides: TGTGCCAGCAGCCTCGGGACTAGCGGGAACGAGCAGTACTTC. Encoded protein: CASSLGTSGNEQYF.

The chain joins TRBV27 to TRBJ1-1, with D tentatively TRBD1 (5 bases). Germline V gene sequence: CDR1 MNHEY, CDR2 SMNVEV (reference sequence). Trimming took off 7 bases at V and 6 bases at J, with 12 bases between the two ends. The CDR3 consists of 12 residues. The CDR3 is CASTWAGPEAFF. CDR3 DNA sequence: TGTGCCAGCACCTGGGCGGGACCTGAAGCTTTCTTT.

This clone showed up just once. CDR3 sequence: CASSIGARGLDTEAFF. CDR3 sequence (DNA): TGTGCCAGTAGTATAGGGGCCAGGGGGTTGGACACTGAAGCTTTCTTT. The chain joins TRBV19 to TRBJ1-1; 7 nucleotides line up with TRBD1. The trim removed 1 base at V and 3 bases at J, leaving 8 bases unmatched. The V gene's germline CDR1 is LNHDA and CDR2 SQIVND (reference sequence). The CDR3 covers 16 residues.

The V call is TRBV12-3 or TRBV12-4, the J call TRBJ1-2; 7 positions match TRBD1. Trimming removed 4 bases from V and 8 bases from J; junction bases left unmatched: 4. The CDR3 consists of 12 residues. CDR3 loop: CASSYTGVGYTF. For the CDR3, the DNA is TGTGCCAGCAGTTATACAGGGGTCGGCTACACCTTC.

This clone was seen only a few times. The chain has TRBV7-2 and TRBJ2-7; TRBD1 is a possible D gene (5 bases). The CDR3 has 14 residues. Looked up from germline, CDR1 is SGHTA and CDR2 is FQGNSA. V was pared by 4 bases and J by 4 bases, with 14 bases between. The DNA of the CDR3 is TGTGCCAGCAGCTCCCTGGACAAGTCTTACGAGCAGTACTTC. Amino acids: CASSSLDKSYEQYF.

CDR3 sequence reads: CASSTGQAQETQYF. The CDR3 nucleotides read TGCGCCAGCAGCACCGGACAGGCCCAAGAGACCCAGTACTTC. The rearrangement links TRBV5-1 to TRBJ2-5, with 7 nucleotides matching TRBD1. V lost 4 bases and J lost 1; bases outside the gene matches: 4. Germline lookup yields CDR1 SGHRS and CDR2 YFSETQ. CDR3 length: 14 residues.

In this sample, this clone turned up once. The chain joins TRBV5-1 to TRBJ1-1, with TRBD1 matching 8 bases. V lost 4 bases and J lost 1; bases outside the gene matches: 0. Germline V gene lookup returns CDR1 SGHRS and CDR2 YFSETQ. CDR3 length equals 13 residues. The CDR3 nucleotides are TGCGCCAGCAGCGGACAGGGGAACACTGAAGCTTTCTTT. It codes for CASSGQGNTEAFF. Full variable domain (remainder filled in from reference TRBV5-1 and TRBJ1-1): KAGVTQTPRYLIKTRGQQVTLSCSPISGHRSVSWYQQTPGQGLQFLFEYFSETQRNKGNFPGRFSGRQFSNSRSEMNVSTLELGDSALYLCASSGQGNTEAFFGQGTRLTVV.

This clone showed up just a few times. V usage is TRBV7-9 and J usage is TRBJ1-1; TRBD1 agrees at 7 bases. This CDR3 spans 14 amino acids. V shed 0 bases and J 8 bases; nucleotides not matched to a gene: 6. The germline CDR1 and CDR2 sequences are SEHNR and FQNEAQ (reference sequence). CDR3 nucleotide sequence: TGTGCCAGCAGCTTAGCGGGGACAGTCGAGGAAGCTTTCTTT. This codes for CASSLAGTVEEAFF.

CDR3 in amino acids: CASSFKRGGGTDTQYF. For the CDR3, the DNA is TGTGCCAGCAGCTTTAAGCGGGGGGGCGGCACAGATACGCAGTATTTT. The rearrangement uses TRBV5-4 and TRBJ2-3, with TRBD2 matching over 10 bases. Unmatched junction bases numbered 4, after V lost 2 bases and J lost 1 base. Germline CDR1 reads SGHNT; CDR2 reads YYREEE (reference sequence). The CDR3 runs to 16 residues.

V and J are TRBV28 and TRBJ1-6; 11 bases agree with TRBD1. The CDR3 loop spans 17 amino acids. Trimming at V came to 1 base and at J to 7 bases, leaving 6 bases not matched to a gene. From germline, CDR1 is MDHEN and CDR2 SYDVKM. The CDR3 reads CASSLSQGTGGNSPLHF. The CDR3 DNA is TGTGCCAGCAGTTTATCCCAAGGGACAGGGGGGAATTCACCCCTCCACTTT.

This rearrangement joins TRBV28 to TRBJ2-2; 9 bases line up with TRBD2. The length of the CDR3 is 15 residues. V dropped 5 bases and J dropped 6; count of bases not matched to a gene: 7. CDR1 and CDR2 (germline): MDHEN, SYDVKM. The CDR3 loop is CASSGGTSRAGELFF. The CDR3 region has the DNA TGTGCCAGCAGTGGCGGGACTAGCCGGGCCGGGGAGCTGTTTTTT.

The chain links TRBV19 to TRBJ2-1; 12 nucleotides agree with TRBD2. This CDR3 spans 17 amino acids. V lost 6 bases to trimming and J lost 8 bases; unmatched junction nucleotides: 14. Germline CDR1 reads LNHDA; CDR2 reads SQIVND (reference sequence). The CDR3 loop is CASSRFPGLAGEDEQFF. The CDR3 nucleotides are TGTGCCAGTAGCAGATTTCCGGGACTAGCGGGTGAGGATGAGCAGTTCTTC.

The chain recombines TRBV7-6 with TRBJ2-3; 8 positions match TRBD1. Per germline, CDR1 SGHVS and CDR2 FNYEAQ. Trimming took 2 bases from V and 6 from J; bases not matched to a gene: 7. There are 15 residues in the CDR3. The CDR3 DNA sequence: TGTGCCAGCAGCTTAAGCGCAGGGGGCCGTGATACGCAGTATTTT. Amino acid sequence: CASSLSAGGRDTQYF.

The rearrangement joins TRBV3-1 (or the pseudogene TRBV3-2) to TRBJ1-6, with 7 positions matching TRBD1. Per germline, CDR1 LGHDT and CDR2 YNNKEL (reference sequence). V lost 6 bases, J lost 9 bases, and 11 bases stayed unmatched. This CDR3 comprises 15 residues. CDR3 residues: CASRPEQGSGSPLHF. CDR3 DNA sequence: TGTGCCAGCAGACCGGAACAGGGGTCAGGTTCACCCCTCCACTTT.

About this clone: The same CDR3 arises from other DNA sequences in this sample as well. The V gene is TRBV29-1, the J gene TRBJ2-7, with a weak D call TRBD2 (6 bases). The V gene's germline CDR1 is SQVTM and CDR2 ANQGSEA. V lost 7 bases and J lost 0, with 16 bases in between. The CDR3 is 14 amino acids. CDR3 in DNA: TGCAGCGCCCTGTCCGCACTAGCCTCCTACGAGCAGTACTTC. It encodes CSALSALASYEQYF.